The clone carrying this TCR beta chain was seen more than once but under ten times. Repertoires were generated with immunoSEQ multiplex PCR, while TCRdb's copy carries only in-frame clones and drops some. The sample contains approximately 10,000 clones, roughly 72% of which appear only once. The data are from a study of blood T cell repertoires in COVID-19. This CDR3 has 15 amino acids. Trimming shortened V by 1 base and J by 2 bases, and 9 bases separated the two germline ends. Germline lookup yields CDR1 MNHNY and CDR2 SVGAGI (reference sequence). The clonotype originates from a human donor in a cohort sampled during active COVID-19. This rearrangement joins TRBV6-6 to TRBJ1-5; TRBD1 is a possible D gene (5 bases). Specimen: peripheral blood. CDR3 nucleotide sequence: TGTGCCAGCAGTTACTTCAGGGTTGGCAATCAGCCCCAGCATTTT. Residues: CASSYFRVGNQPQHF.